One and the same sample provided the 23 T cell receptor beta chains below, sequenced in a study of T cell changes during pregnancy in multiple sclerosis. Sequenced by immunoSEQ multiplex PCR; TCRdb stores in-frame clones only, minus some. The profile shows tens of thousands of clones, roughly 92% of them singletons. The sample in question was peripheral blood, obtained in the second trimester of pregnancy. All receptors come from a female donor with multiple sclerosis, enrolled in a pregnancy study.

The rearrangement links TRBV2 to TRBJ2-5, with D tentatively TRBD1 (6 bases). V was clipped by 7 bases and J by 0 bases, with 6 bases between them. Germline assignment: CDR1 SNHLY and CDR2 FYNNEI. This CDR3 has 12 amino acids. In DNA, the CDR3 is TGTGCCAGCACAGGGGACCAAGAGACCCAGTACTTC. Protein: CASTGDQETQYF.

This chain connects TRBV6-5 to TRBJ1-5; D is possibly TRBD1 (6 bases). Germline V lookup: CDR1 MNHEY, CDR2 SVGAGI. The length of the CDR3 is 13 residues. Between the trimmed V and J ends, which lost 6 bases and 6 bases, there was a span of 12 bases. CDR3 amino acids: CASSTGLGQPQHF. CDR3 in DNA: TGTGCCAGCAGCACAGGGTTAGGTCAGCCCCAGCATTTT.

The chain uses TRBV29-1 and TRBJ2-7; D not resolved. Trimming removed 6 bases from V and 2 bases from J, with 17 bases in between. The CDR3 loop spans 14 amino acids. From germline, CDR1 is SQVTM and CDR2 ANQGSEA. The CDR3 protein is CSVKTAGTTYEQYF. The CDR3 bases are TGCAGCGTAAAAACGGCAGGAACCACCTACGAGCAGTACTTC.

In its sample, this clone was seen once. This chain uses TRBV4-1 with TRBJ1-4; D perhaps matches TRBD1 (6 bases). The CDR3 has 15 residues. The V gene lost 3 bases and the J gene lost 7 bases, with 15 bases spanning the gap. Germline CDR1 reads MGHRA; CDR2 reads YSYEKL. In DNA form, the CDR3 reads TGCGCCAGCAGCCAGGAGACAGGCTTTGGTGAAAAACTGTTTTTT. It specifies CASSQETGFGEKLFF.

The chain is built from TRBV6-1 and TRBJ2-7, with 7 positions matching TRBD1. V lost 6 bases and J lost 1; bases outside the gene matches: 0. Germline-derived CDR1 and CDR2 are MNHNS and SASEGT. There are 12 residues in the CDR3. CDR3 sequence: CASRGQSYEQYF. The CDR3 bases are TGTGCCAGCAGGGGACAGTCCTACGAGCAGTACTTC.

The V gene is TRBV2, the J gene TRBJ2-2, with D perhaps TRBD1 (6 bases). The CDR3 is 17 amino acids. Germline-derived CDR1 and CDR2 are SNHLY and FYNNEI. V was clipped by 5 bases and J by 0 bases, with 16 bases between them. CDR3: CASSTPRDTSNTGELFF. The CDR3 DNA is TGTGCCAGCAGTACCCCCCGGGACACCTCGAACACCGGGGAGCTGTTTTTT. Full variable domain (rest looked up from reference TRBV2 and TRBJ2-2): EPEVTQTPSHQVTQMGQEVILRCVPISNHLYFYWYRQILGQKVEFLVSFYNNEISEKSEIFDDQFSVERPDGSNFTLKIRSTKLEDSAMYFCASSTPRDTSNTGELFFGEGSRLTVL.

V gene TRBV6-5 combines with J gene TRBJ1-1; D remains ambiguous. V lost 7 bases to trimming and J lost 0 bases, with 12 bases between them. From germline, CDR1 is MNHEY and CDR2 SVGAGI. The CDR3 spans 14 residues. The CDR3 reads CASKDGEMNTEAFF. DNA for the CDR3: TGTGCCAGCAAAGACGGAGAAATGAACACTGAAGCTTTCTTT.

CDR3 bases: TGTGCCAGCAGCTTGCAAGGGGCGATCTCTGGAAACACCATATATTTT. This gives the protein CASSLQGAISGNTIYF. The J gene is TRBJ1-3, the V gene TRBV11-3; D possibly corresponds to TRBD1 (5 bases). Trimming removed 3 bases at V and 0 bases at J, with 12 bases between. The V gene's germline CDR1 is SGHNT and CDR2 YENEEA. The CDR3 loop spans 16 amino acids.

The rearrangement uses TRBV27 and TRBJ2-1, with 14 positions matching TRBD2. Germline V CDR1 and CDR2: MNHEY, SMNVEV (reference sequence). V shed 6 bases, J shed 6 bases, and the junction held 7 bases outside the gene matches. CDR3 length: 16 amino acids. The CDR3 DNA reads TGTGCCAGCAGGATGACTAGCGGGGGGGGGCCCAATGAGCAGTTCTTC. Its protein product is CASRMTSGGGPNEQFF.

This rearrangement joins TRBV30 to TRBJ1-2; D may be TRBD1 (5 bases). This CDR3 comprises 14 residues. Looked up from germline, CDR1 is GTSNPN and CDR2 is SVGIG (reference sequence). Between the trimmed V and J ends, which lost 5 bases and 3 bases, there was a span of 16 bases. The CDR3 bases are TGTGCCTGGGTCAAACACCGACAGCACTATGGCTACACCTTC. Residues: CAWVKHRQHYGYTF.

The V and J genes are TRBV11-1 and TRBJ2-5; maybe TRBD2 (6 bases). V shed 3 bases and J shed 4 bases, with 18 bases lying between them. Germline CDR1 is SGHAT and CDR2 is FQDESV (reference sequence). The CDR3 loop spans 16 amino acids. The CDR3 loop is CASSFPSAGSGETQYF. The CDR3, as DNA: TGTGCCAGCAGCTTCCCCTCGGCCGGGAGTGGAGAGACCCAGTACTTC.

The chain combines TRBV28 with TRBJ1-2; 7 bases are shared with TRBD1. The trim removed 6 bases at V and 3 bases at J, leaving 10 bases unmatched. From germline, CDR1 is MDHEN and CDR2 SYDVKM. The CDR3 is 15 amino acids. The chain's CDR3 is CASSLGTVAHYGYTF. The CDR3 bases are TGTGCCAGCAGCCTCGGGACAGTAGCTCACTATGGCTACACCTTC.

The chain combines TRBV9 with TRBJ1-3; no firm D call. Germline V CDR1 and CDR2: SGDLS, YYNGEE. This CDR3 has 16 residues. Deletions cut 0 bases from V and 0 bases from J, with 10 bases between. The CDR3 nucleotides are TGTGCCAGCAGCGTAGCTCGGGAAAACTCTGGAAACACCATATATTTT. Amino acid sequence: CASSVARENSGNTIYF.

The chain joins TRBV10-3 to TRBJ2-1, with D hard to call. CDR1 and CDR2 (germline): ENHRY, SYGVKD. The CDR3 has 12 residues. V dropped 5 bases and J dropped 7 bases, with 9 bases sitting between them. This CDR3 is CAISPQQNEQFF. The DNA for the CDR3 is TGTGCCATCAGTCCACAGCAAAATGAGCAGTTCTTC.

The chain couples TRBV5-1 to TRBJ2-7, with D perhaps TRBD1 (6 bases). The V gene's germline CDR1 is SGHRS and CDR2 YFSETQ. V shed 1 base and J shed 2 bases, with 13 bases lying between them. The CDR3 length is 15 residues. CDR3 in DNA: TGCGCCAGCAGCTTGCTATCGACAGGTACCTACGAGCAGTACTTC. Amino acid sequence: CASSLLSTGTYEQYF. Looking up the rest from reference TRBV5-1 and TRBJ2-7 gives the full variable domain: KAGVTQTPRYLIKTRGQQVTLSCSPISGHRSVSWYQQTPGQGLQFLFEYFSETQRNKGNFPGRFSGRQFSNSRSEMNVSTLELGDSALYLCASSLLSTGTYEQYFGPGTRLTVT.

V usage is TRBV30 and J usage is TRBJ2-2, with TRBD2 matching over 12 bases. CDR1 and CDR2 (germline): GTSNPN, SVGIG (reference sequence). The CDR3 is made up of 15 amino acids. Trimming removed 6 bases from V and 12 bases from J; junction bases left unmatched: 14. Here the CDR3 reads CACPRASGGAGKLFF. The CDR3 DNA reads as TGTGCCTGCCCTCGGGCTAGCGGGGGGGCGGGTAAGCTGTTTTTT.

J is TRBJ2-3 and V is TRBV21-1; no DNA check was done on the table's D call, TRBD1. TRBV21-1 is termed a pseudogene. CDR3 length: 15 residues. The chain's CDR3 is CASSTHRGITDTQYF. The CDR3 DNA sequence: TGTGCCAGCAGCACCCACAGGGGGATCACGGATACGCAGTATTTT.

There are a few counts of this clone. The chain has TRBV19 and TRBJ1-6; TRBD1 matches 7 bases. The CDR3 is 14 residues long. CDR1 is LNHDA and CDR2 is SQIVND in the germline V gene (reference sequence). The trim removed 5 bases at V and 7 bases at J, leaving 5 bases unmatched. The CDR3 region is CASSRGQPNSPLHF. CDR3 DNA: TGTGCCAGTAGTCGGGGACAGCCGAATTCACCCCTCCACTTT. The whole variable domain, remainder taken from reference TRBV19 and TRBJ1-6, is DGGITQSPKYLFRKEGQNVTLSCEQNLNHDAMYWYRQDPGQGLRLIYYSQIVNDFQKGDIAEGYSVSREKKESFPLTVTSAQKNPTAFYLCASSRGQPNSPLHFGNGTRLTVT.

The chain combines TRBV4-1 with TRBJ2-7, with a tentative D call TRBD2 (5 bases). The CDR3 is made up of 22 amino acids. Germline V gene data show CDR1 as MGHRA and CDR2 as YSYEKL. The ends were cut back, 4 bases at V and 3 bases at J, with 37 bases in the middle. In DNA form, the CDR3 reads TGCGCCAGCAGCCTACTGATTAATCCCCCGGGATCTCCCCGAAAGAGTCGCTACGAGCAGTACTTC. It encodes CASSLLINPPGSPRKSRYEQYF.

The chain joins TRBV5-1 to TRBJ2-7, with D possibly TRBD1 on 6 matching bases. The CDR3 is 14 amino acids. The ends were cut back, 3 bases at V and 6 bases at J, with 16 bases in the middle. Germline CDR1 is SGHRS and CDR2 is YFSETQ. CDR3 coding DNA: TGCGCCAGCAGCTACAAGGGGGAAGTGAGCGAGCAGTACTTC. Translation: CASSYKGEVSEQYF.

CDR3 protein: CASRTRDRVTGELFF. The CDR3 coding sequence is TGTGCCAGCAGAACCCGGGACAGGGTAACCGGGGAGCTGTTTTTT. The V gene is TRBV27, the J gene TRBJ2-2; 9 bases align to TRBD1. The ends lost 6 bases at V and 5 bases at J; junction bases unmatched: 7. The CDR3 sequence is 15 residues long. Per germline, CDR1 MNHEY and CDR2 SMNVEV (reference sequence).

The chain is built from TRBV7-2 and TRBJ2-1, with TRBD2 identical over 9 bases. With 3 bases clipped from V and 0 bases from J, the junction kept 9 bases outside the gene matches. The CDR3 contains 18 residues. Germline CDR1 SGHTA, CDR2 FQGNSA. In DNA, the CDR3 is TGTGCCAGCAGCTTGAGGCGGGAGGGCGGTGGCTCCTACAATGAGCAGTTCTTC. Protein: CASSLRREGGGSYNEQFF.

This clone was seen once. The rearrangement links TRBV15 to TRBJ2-7; 7 bases are a match to TRBD1. The CDR3 contains 16 residues. Per the germline V gene, CDR1 is LNHNV and CDR2 is YYDKDF (reference sequence). V shed 0 bases and J 5 bases; nucleotides not matched to a gene: 10. CDR3 DNA sequence: TGTGCCACCAGCAGAGATCGAGAGACAGGGTACCACGAGCAGTACTTC. It codes for CATSRDRETGYHEQYF. Drawing the rest from reference TRBV15 and TRBJ2-7, the complete variable domain is DAMVIQNPRYQVTQFGKPVTLSCSQTLNHNVMYWYQQKSSQAPKLLFHYYDKDFNNEADTPDNFQSRRPNTSFCFLDIRSPGLGDTAMYLCATSRDRETGYHEQYFGPGTRLTVT.